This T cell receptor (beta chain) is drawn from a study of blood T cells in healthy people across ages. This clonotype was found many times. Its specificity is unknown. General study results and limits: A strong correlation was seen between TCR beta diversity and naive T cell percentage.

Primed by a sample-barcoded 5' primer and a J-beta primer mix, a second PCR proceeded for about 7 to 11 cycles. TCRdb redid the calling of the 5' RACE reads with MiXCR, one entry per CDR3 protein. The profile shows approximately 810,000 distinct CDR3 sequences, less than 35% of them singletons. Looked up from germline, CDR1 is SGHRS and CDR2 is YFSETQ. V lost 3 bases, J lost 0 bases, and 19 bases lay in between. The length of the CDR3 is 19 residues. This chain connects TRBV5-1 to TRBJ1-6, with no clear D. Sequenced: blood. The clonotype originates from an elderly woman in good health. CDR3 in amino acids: CASSSRAPTASSYNSPLHF. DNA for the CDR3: TGCGCCAGCAGCTCCCGGGCCCCCACCGCTAGCTCCTATAATTCACCCCTCCACTTT.